This T cell receptor beta chain was obtained from a study of blood T cell repertoires in COVID-19. Overall study: From T cells, B-cell-depleted T cells, or PBMCs came the material, which was cDNA or gDNA.

Original data processing: Amplification with reference gene primers provided the estimates of nucleated cell counts. The table came from immunoSEQ multiplex PCR; TCRdb's copy has only in-frame clones and leaves some out. That table is the source of V, J and clone size, and D and trimming were worked out from the DNA. Seen here are some 250,000 clones, around 86% observed once, and the top ten hold just over 3%. Germline lookup yields CDR1 SGHRS and CDR2 YFSETQ. With V trimmed by 0 bases and J by 7 bases, 11 bases remained unmatched. The CDR3 is 17 residues long. Material for sequencing was peripheral blood. The rearrangement links TRBV5-1 to TRBJ2-1, with 9 positions matching TRBD2. The origin of this receptor is a young woman who had recovered from COVID-19. CDR3 in DNA: TGCGCCAGCAGCTTGGCGCCGCGGGGGGGCCTCGGGAATGAGCAGTTCTTC. Translated: CASSLAPRGGLGNEQFF.